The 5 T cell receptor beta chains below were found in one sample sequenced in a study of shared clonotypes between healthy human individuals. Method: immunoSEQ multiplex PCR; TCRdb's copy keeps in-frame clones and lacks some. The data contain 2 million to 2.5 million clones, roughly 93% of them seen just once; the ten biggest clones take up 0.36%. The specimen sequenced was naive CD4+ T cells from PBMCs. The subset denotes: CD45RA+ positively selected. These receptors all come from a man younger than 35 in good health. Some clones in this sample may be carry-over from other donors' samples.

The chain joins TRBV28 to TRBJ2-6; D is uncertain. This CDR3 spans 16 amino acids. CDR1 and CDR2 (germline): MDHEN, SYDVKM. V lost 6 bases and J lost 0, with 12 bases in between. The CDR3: CASRSTFHSGANVLTF. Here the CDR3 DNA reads TGTGCCAGCAGGTCTACCTTTCACTCTGGGGCCAACGTCCTGACTTTC.

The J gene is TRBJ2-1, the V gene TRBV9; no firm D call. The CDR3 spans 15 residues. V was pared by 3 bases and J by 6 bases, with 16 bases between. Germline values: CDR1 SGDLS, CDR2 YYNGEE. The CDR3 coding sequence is TGTGCCAGCAGCGCAGATGCCTCCTCAGTCAATGAGCAGTTCTTC. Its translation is CASSADASSVNEQFF.

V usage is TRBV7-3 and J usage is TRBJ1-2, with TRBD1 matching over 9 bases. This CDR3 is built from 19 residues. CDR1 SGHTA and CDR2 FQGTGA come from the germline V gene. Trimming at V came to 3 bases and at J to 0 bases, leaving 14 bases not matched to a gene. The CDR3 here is CASSLGPGDREKTNYGYTF. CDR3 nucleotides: TGTGCCAGCAGCTTGGGACCGGGGGACAGGGAGAAGACTAACTATGGCTACACCTTC.

The CDR3 sequence is CASSTYLGDTQYF. The CDR3 DNA reads TGTGCCAGCAGTACATACTTAGGGGATACGCAGTATTTT. The V and J genes are TRBV2 and TRBJ2-3; D is unresolved. Between the trimmed V and J ends, which lost 5 bases and 6 bases, there was a span of 12 bases. This CDR3 contains 13 residues. Germline-derived CDR1 and CDR2 are SNHLY and FYNNEI.

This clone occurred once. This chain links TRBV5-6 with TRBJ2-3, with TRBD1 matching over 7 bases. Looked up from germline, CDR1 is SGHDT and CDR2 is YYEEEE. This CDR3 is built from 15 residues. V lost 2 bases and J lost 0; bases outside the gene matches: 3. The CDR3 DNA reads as TGTGCCAGCAGCTTACTGGGACAGAGCACAGATACGCAGTATTTT. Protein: CASSLLGQSTDTQYF. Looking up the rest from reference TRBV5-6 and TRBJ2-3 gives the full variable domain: DAGVTQSPTHLIKTRGQQVTLRCSPKSGHDTVSWYQQALGQGPQFIFQYYEEEERQRGNFPDRFSGHQFPNYSSELNVNALLLGDSALYLCASSLLGQSTDTQYFGPGTRLTVL.